This T cell receptor (beta chain) appears in the sequencing data of a study of T-cell memory formation after mild COVID-19. Across the whole study: The study found TCR clusters largely donor specific. Study observations and caveats: Later expanders leaned toward CD4+, whereas clones contracting from day 15 to 85 were balanced CD4/CD8.

Constant-segment primers and 5'RACE yielded cDNA libraries for TCR alpha and TCR beta, each carrying sample barcodes and UMIs. TCRdb fed the 5' RACE reads into MiXCR, producing one record per CDR3 protein. This table has roughly 300,000 distinct CDR3 sequences, 7% to 10% appearing once. There are many counts of this clonotype. Its matching antigen is unknown. The CDR3 sequence is 13 residues long. Trimming took 4 bases from V and 4 from J; bases not matched to a gene: 2. Germline assignment: CDR1 SGHTA and CDR2 FQGNSA. This TCR was recovered from a man aged 18 to 30 who had mild COVID-19 (a few samples of this study predate the infection). Cell type and time point are not known. The V and J genes are TRBV7-2 and TRBJ2-3, with 7 nucleotides matching TRBD1. The sample taken for sequencing was PBMCs or a T cell subset sorted from them (not recorded which). This CDR3 is CASSSTGSDTQYF. The CDR3 nucleotides read TGTGCCAGCAGCTCGACAGGGTCAGATACGCAGTATTTT.